This entry describes one T cell receptor beta chain. Its binding antigen is unknown. The record has no base qualities; no much larger clone is one base away. The CDR3 contains 18 residues, cysteine and phenylalanine counted. The only DNA kept is the CDR3, 54 bases in frame from the first base. The germline V gene encodes CDR1 SGHTA and CDR2 FQGNSA. The V and J ends are trimmed by 0 bases and 0 bases, leaving 15 bases between them. These data are taken from a study of blood T cell repertoires in COVID-19 (dated by TCRdb to between 2020 and 2021). Some background on the complete study: Collaborator samples came from the United States, Italy and Spain and covered acute and convalescent phases of COVID-19. The prospective study material was composed of cDNA or gDNA derived from T cells, B-cell-depleted T cells, or PBMCs. Deeply sampled blood TCRbeta repertoires from subjects exposed to, actively infected with, or recovered from COVID-19 were included in the dataset. The repertoires were released in a freely available public database meant as a resource for research on the immune response to SARS-CoV-2. The samples were drawn from the first 160 participants of the ongoing ImmuneRACE study and from 950 to 1,500 subjects provided by 6 global collaborators. The sample metadata nearly always contained a de-identified subject ID, COVID-19 status, age in years and sex. Where HLA class I and class II types were available, the types were taken from metadata supplied by the sample provider, not from assay-based typing.

What the study reported, not specific to this receptor: The quantity of clinical and demographic metadata differed by source and by participant and was supplied without curation.

Collaborating institutions collected whole blood in K2EDTA tubes following their own protocols. Collaborator samples were shipped for TCRbeta analysis as frozen whole blood, isolated PBMCs, or DNA extracted from either sample type. TCRbeta CDR3 regions were amplified from genomic DNA by means of the immunoSEQ Assay, a bias-controlled multiplex PCR. On the study's bioinformatics: The number of nucleated cells in each sample was estimated from the amplification of reference gene primers within the assay. To quantify the absolute abundance of each unique TCRbeta CDR3 rearrangement, sequence reads were collapsed and filtered. Productive Simpson clonality was computed per sample as the square root of Simpson's diversity index over productive rearrangements. TCRdb's version of the immuneACCESS table is confined to in-frame rearrangements and falls short of the full clone set. An unresolved V gene accounts for under half of the shortfall where checked; the remainder is of unknown origin. V, J and clone size derive from that table, while D and trimming were established from the DNA sequence. This sample has around 190,000 clones in its table, and approximately 80% of those were observed once. The ten top clones hold under 15% of the sample.

The sample was peripheral blood. The sequence came from a woman in her fifties or sixties with acute or convalescent COVID-19. The rearrangement joined TRBV7-2 to TRBJ2-1; perhaps TRBD2 is the D gene, with 6 bases matching. The CDR3 protein: CASSLAPRSSASYNEQFF. The DNA is TGTGCCAGCAGCTTAGCTCCCAGGTCTAGCGCCTCCTACAATGAGCAGTTCTTC.